Presented here are 21 T cell receptor beta chains from one specimen sequenced in a study of control samples from healthy donors and cancer patients. Produced via immunoSEQ multiplex PCR; TCRdb's table is partial and in-frame only. The table records 160,000 or so clones, 92% of them present only once. Specimen: blood. The receptors come from a woman under 40 in good health.

This chain joins TRBV28 and TRBJ2-7; perhaps D is TRBD1 or TRBD2 (5 bases each). The ends were cut back, 2 bases at V and 1 base at J, with 9 bases in the middle. Germline V lookup: CDR1 MDHEN, CDR2 SYDVKM. This CDR3 contains 14 residues. CDR3 nucleotides: TGTGCCAGCAGTTTACCGGGGCGGTCCTACGAGCAGTACTTC. This codes for CASSLPGRSYEQYF. Full variable domain (missing parts from reference TRBV28 and TRBJ2-7): DVKVTQSSRYLVKRTGEKVFLECVQDMDHENMFWYRQDPGLGLRLIYFSYDVKMKEKGDIPEGYSVSREKKERFSLILESASTNQTSMYLCASSLPGRSYEQYFGPGTRLTVT.

The table lists this clone with a count of one. The V call is TRBV25-1, the J call TRBJ2-3; no definite D call. CDR3 length equals 15 residues. Germline CDR1 is MGHDK and CDR2 is SYGVNS. V lost 6 bases and J lost 0, with 13 bases in between. CDR3 loop: CASRDGDKSTDTQYF. The CDR3 region has the DNA TGTGCCAGCAGAGACGGAGACAAGAGCACAGATACGCAGTATTTT.

In this sample, this clone turned up once. V usage is TRBV5-4 and J usage is TRBJ2-6; unclear D gene. V was pared by 0 bases and J by 0 bases, with 4 bases between. The CDR3 sequence is 15 residues long. Germline-derived CDR1 and CDR2 are SGHNT and YYREEE (reference sequence). CDR3 DNA: TGTGCCAGCAGCTTGGGTAACTCTGGGGCCAACGTCCTGACTTTC. Protein product: CASSLGNSGANVLTF.

The chain has TRBV19 and TRBJ2-7, with 7 bases identical to TRBD1. The germline V gene has CDR1 LNHDA and CDR2 SQIVND (reference sequence). V trimming: 5 bases; J trimming: 2 bases; junction bases outside the gene matches: 12. The CDR3 loop spans 16 amino acids. The CDR3: CASSPQRGRGTYEQYF. For the CDR3, the DNA is TGTGCCAGTAGTCCCCAACGGGGCAGGGGGACCTACGAGCAGTACTTC. The full variable domain, rest sourced from reference TRBV19 and TRBJ2-7, is DGGITQSPKYLFRKEGQNVTLSCEQNLNHDAMYWYRQDPGQGLRLIYYSQIVNDFQKGDIAEGYSVSREKKESFPLTVTSAQKNPTAFYLCASSPQRGRGTYEQYFGPGTRLTVT.

The chain recombines TRBV2 with TRBJ2-7; 11 nucleotides agree with TRBD1. This CDR3 spans 14 amino acids. V was pared by 4 bases and J by 3 bases, with 2 bases of the junction left unmatched. Looked up from germline, CDR1 is SNHLY and CDR2 is FYNNEI. The CDR3: CASSGGTGGYEQYF. CDR3 DNA: TGTGCCAGCAGTGGTGGGACAGGGGGCTACGAGCAGTACTTC.

The rearrangement links TRBV6-4 to TRBJ2-1, with 9 bases identical to TRBD2. V lost 0 bases to trimming and J lost 15 bases; unmatched junction nucleotides: 9. This CDR3 is built from 14 residues. Germline V CDR1 and CDR2: MRHNA, SNTAGT. CDR3 nucleotides: TGTGCCAGCAGTGACTCGGACACTAGCGGGTATGTGTTCTTC. Its protein product is CASSDSDTSGYVFF.

The V gene is TRBV3-1 (or the pseudogene TRBV3-2), the J gene TRBJ1-2, with 9 bases that match TRBD1. The V segment lost 4 bases and the J segment 6 bases; nucleotides outside the gene matches: 3. Germline V gene data show CDR1 as LGHDT and CDR2 as YNNKEL (reference sequence). This CDR3 region has 13 residues. Here the CDR3 DNA reads TGTGCCAGCAGCCGTGGGACAGGGCATGGCTACACCTTC. Its protein is CASSRGTGHGYTF.

The V gene is TRBV7-9, the J gene TRBJ1-5, with 8 bases matching TRBD1. Germline CDR1 SEHNR, CDR2 FQNEAQ (reference sequence). This CDR3 contains 19 residues. Trimming cost V 5 bases and J 0 bases; bases outside gene matches: 15. The CDR3 is CASSATPGTGPYSNQPQHF. The CDR3 bases are TGTGCCAGCAGCGCTACTCCGGGGACAGGCCCCTATAGCAATCAGCCCCAGCATTTT.

The CDR3 coding sequence is TGTGCCAGTTCCGGACAGGCTAACTATGGCTACACCTTC. Translated: CASSGQANYGYTF. This rearrangement joins TRBV19 to TRBJ1-2; TRBD1 matches at 7 bases. This CDR3 has 13 amino acids. V shed 8 bases and J 0 bases; nucleotides not matched to a gene: 3. Looked up from germline, CDR1 is LNHDA and CDR2 is SQIVND (reference sequence).

The V and J genes are TRBV7-3 and TRBJ2-1, with D hard to call. The V end lost 2 bases, the J end lost 13 bases, and 15 bases lay between the germline ends. CDR1 and CDR2 (germline): SGHTA, FQGTGA. The length of the CDR3 is 13 residues. DNA for the CDR3: TGTGCCAGCAGCTTATTCGGGCGGCCCCCCCAGTTCTTC. Residues: CASSLFGRPPQFF.

V gene TRBV6-2 or TRBV6-3 combines with J gene TRBJ2-7, with a weak D call TRBD1 (6 bases). Germline V lookup: CDR1 MNHEY, CDR2 SVGEGT. CDR3 size: 16 residues. Trimming removed 5 bases from V and 7 bases from J, with 24 bases in between. Here the CDR3 DNA reads TGTGCCAGCAGTAACCTACAGGGACGGGTTACGAATGAGCAGTACTTC. Protein: CASSNLQGRVTNEQYF.

This chain uses TRBV29-1 with TRBJ2-5; D call uncertain. V was shortened by 5 bases and J by 1 base, with 11 bases between the two germline ends. The CDR3 has 13 residues. Germline lookup yields CDR1 SQVTM and CDR2 ANQGSEA. Here the CDR3 reads CSVKGRFQETQYF. In DNA, the CDR3 is TGCAGCGTTAAGGGCAGGTTCCAAGAGACCCAGTACTTC.

The V call is TRBV5-1, the J call TRBJ2-1; 9 positions match TRBD2. Losses at the gene ends were 4 bases for V and 2 bases for J; bases not matched to a gene: 7. Germline V lookup: CDR1 SGHRS, CDR2 YFSETQ. There are 16 residues in the CDR3. DNA for the CDR3: TGCGCCAGCAGCCCCCTTAGCGGGAGCCCCTACAATGAGCAGTTCTTC. The encoded protein is CASSPLSGSPYNEQFF. Full variable domain (missing parts from reference TRBV5-1 and TRBJ2-1): KAGVTQTPRYLIKTRGQQVTLSCSPISGHRSVSWYQQTPGQGLQFLFEYFSETQRNKGNFPGRFSGRQFSNSRSEMNVSTLELGDSALYLCASSPLSGSPYNEQFFGPGTRLTVL.

The gene calls are TRBV4-3 and TRBJ2-7; TRBD1 agrees at 8 bases. From germline, CDR1 is LGHNA and CDR2 YSLEER. The CDR3 runs 15 residues. Trimming cost V 0 bases and J 3 bases; bases outside gene matches: 4. The CDR3 nucleotides read TGCGCCAGCAGCCAAGAAGGGACAGGCCGCTACGAGCAGTACTTC. It translates to CASSQEGTGRYEQYF.

This sequence joins TRBV5-6 and TRBJ1-4; unclear D gene. CDR1 is SGHDT and CDR2 is YYEEEE in the germline V gene. The germline V and J ends were trimmed by 3 bases and 8 bases, with 11 bases remaining between them. The CDR3 has 13 amino acids. The CDR3 DNA follows: TGTGCCAGCAGCTACGGACTGCAAGAAAAACTGTTTTTT. This sequence encodes CASSYGLQEKLFF.

The chain combines TRBV24-1 with TRBJ2-2; TRBD1 aligns across 9 bases. V shed 5 bases, J shed 8 bases, and the junction held 11 bases outside the gene matches. The CDR3 sequence is 16 residues long. Germline V CDR1 and CDR2: KGHDR, SFDVKD. For the CDR3, the DNA is TGTGCCACCAGTGCGGGCCACAGGGGGCTCGGTGGGGAGCTGTTTTTT. Translated: CATSAGHRGLGGELFF.

The chain recombines TRBV9 with TRBJ2-2; tentatively, D is TRBD1 (6 bases). The germline V and J ends were trimmed by 0 bases and 7 bases, with 13 bases remaining between them. CDR3 length: 15 residues. From germline, CDR1 is SGDLS and CDR2 YYNGEE. CDR3 amino acids: CASSVEVTRGGELFF. CDR3 DNA: TGTGCCAGCAGCGTAGAAGTGACCAGGGGCGGGGAGCTGTTTTTT.

The rearrangement uses TRBV6-6 and TRBJ2-1; 7 nucleotides line up with TRBD1. CDR1 and CDR2 (germline): MNHNY, SVGAGI (reference sequence). V lost 5 bases, J lost 1 base, and 5 bases stayed unmatched. This CDR3 comprises 15 residues. In DNA form, the CDR3 reads TGTGCCAGCAGTCCCCAGGGGGTTTCCTACAATGAGCAGTTCTTC. Protein: CASSPQGVSYNEQFF.

The rearrangement links TRBV18 to TRBJ1-1; perhaps TRBD1 as D (5 bases). This CDR3 spans 14 amino acids. V lost 6 bases and J lost 2, with 13 bases in between. Germline V gives CDR1 KGHSH, CDR2 LQKENI. The CDR3 is CASSHGRGNTEAFF. For the CDR3, the DNA is TGTGCCAGCTCCCACGGTAGGGGCAACACTGAAGCTTTCTTT. The full variable domain, rest sourced from reference TRBV18 and TRBJ1-1, is NAGVMQNPRHLVRRRGQEARLRCSPMKGHSHVYWYRQLPEEGLKFMVYLQKENIIDESGMPKERFSAEFPKEGPSILRIQQVVRGDSAAYFCASSHGRGNTEAFFGQGTRLTVV.

The chain combines TRBV1 with TRBJ2-3; the table calls TRBD2, which could not be checked here. TRBV1 is a pseudogene segment. This CDR3 has 18 residues. The CDR3 sequence: CTSRRTSGSVFSTDTQYF. CDR3 coding DNA: TGCACCAGCAGGAGGACTAGCGGGAGTGTTTTTAGCACAGATACGCAGTATTTT.

The chain carries TRBV24-1 and TRBJ2-2, with D hard to call. The germline V gene encodes CDR1 KGHDR and CDR2 SFDVKD. V was cut by 4 bases and J by 0 bases, with 14 bases left in between. The CDR3 is 17 residues long. CDR3 residues: CATSDPLGTANTGELFF. In DNA form, the CDR3 reads TGTGCCACCAGTGACCCCCTGGGAACGGCGAACACCGGGGAGCTGTTTTTT.